One and the same sample provided the 4 T cell receptor beta chains below, sequenced in a study of monozygotic twins with cystic fibrosis (dated by TCRdb to 2020 to 2023). Receptor amplification or capture employed the immunoSEQ multiplex PCR assay. Sourced from immuneACCESS, this table was stored by TCRdb with only in-frame sequences that have V and J called. A share of the clones is absent; for the studies checked, an unresolved V gene accounts for under half, and the remainder has no known explanation. The table for this sample lists roughly 25,000 clones; less than 95% of them were counted only once. Under 0.3% of the sample lies in the top ten. The specimen sequenced was blood. The receptors were gathered from a girl aged 2 to 9 with cystic fibrosis.

The chain recombines TRBV6-5 with TRBJ1-3, with D tentatively TRBD1 (5 bases). Germline CDR1 and CDR2: MNHEY and SVGAGI. With 2 bases removed from V and 0 bases from J, the gap between germline ends came to 8 bases. This CDR3 has 15 amino acids. The CDR3 region is CASSYGGDSGNTIYF. The CDR3 region has the DNA TGTGCCAGCAGTTACGGGGGTGACTCTGGAAACACCATATATTTT.

This clone was seen once. One end of the junction varies from germline; a read error may be responsible. CDR3 protein: CASSLDIHSGNTIYF. The CDR3 DNA reads TGCGCCAGCAGTTTGGACATCCACTCTGGAAACACCATATATTTT. This chain links TRBV5-1 with TRBJ1-3; TRBD1 is a possible D gene (5 bases). The CDR3 runs to 15 residues. Germline lookup yields CDR1 SGHRS and CDR2 YFSETQ.

This sequence joins TRBV2 and TRBJ2-7, with 8 bases aligning to TRBD1. The CDR3 has 14 residues. Germline CDR1 SNHLY, CDR2 FYNNEI. The V gene end was trimmed by 6 bases and the J gene end by 1 base; junction bases not matched to a gene: 5. CDR3 sequence reads: CASSLGTGSYEQYF. In DNA, the CDR3 is TGTGCCAGCAGCCTAGGGACAGGTTCCTACGAGCAGTACTTC.

The chain is built from TRBV21-1 and TRBJ1-1. TRBV21-1 is an annotated pseudogene. This CDR3 region has 14 residues. As DNA, the CDR3 is TGTGCCAGCACCCCGCCTCCCCTAAACACTGAAGCTTTCTTT. This sequence encodes CASTPPPLNTEAFF.